This is a list of T cell receptor beta chains from one sample in a study of blood T cell repertoires in COVID-19. Only in-frame clones appear in the TCRdb table, and some are missing; sequencing was by immunoSEQ multiplex PCR. The profile shows around 300,000 clones, roughly 85% of them singletons. Sequencing was carried out using peripheral blood. These receptor sequences come from a human donor in a cohort sampled during active COVID-19. Both conserved end residues are part of each CDR3.

v_call: TRBV6-2/TRBV6-3
j_call: TRBJ1-5
cdr3_aa: CASSYLTGNQPQHF

v_call: TRBV5-1
j_call: TRBJ1-5
cdr3_aa: CASSLFQGGSNQPQHF

v_call: TRBV3-1/TRBV3-2
j_call: TRBJ2-2
cdr3_aa: CASSQGLNELFF

v_call: TRBV5-1
j_call: TRBJ2-1
cdr3_aa: CASKAGTGSNEQFF

v_call: TRBV18
j_call: TRBJ1-6
cdr3_aa: CASSLGPGQGLLRNSPLHF

v_call: TRBV6-5
j_call: TRBJ2-3
cdr3_aa: CASRLTGADTQYF

v_call: TRBV2
j_call: TRBJ2-3
cdr3_aa: CASRENLADGDTQYF

v_call: TRBV4-2
j_call: TRBJ1-2
cdr3_aa: CASSQAQEGGYGYTF

v_call: TRBV4-2
j_call: TRBJ2-1
cdr3_aa: CASSQELQASVSKQFF

v_call: TRBV7-9
j_call: TRBJ2-1
cdr3_aa: CASSPSAHNEQFF

v_call: TRBV25-1
j_call: TRBJ2-3
cdr3_aa: CASSEPGGPDTQYF

v_call: TRBV7-2
j_call: TRBJ2-7
cdr3_aa: CASSFPEVRSSYEQYF